The 21 T cell receptor beta chains given below trace back to one sample, sequenced in a study of T cells in Graves' hyperthyroidism and ophthalmopathy (dated by TCRdb to between 2018 and 2020). Library preparation was by multiplex PCR. For sequencing, an Illumina HiSeq 2000 was employed. The TCR beta CDR3 regions were amplified from RNA transcripts. For the first round of RT-PCR on the TCR CDR3, the HTBI primer set was used together with the Qiagen OneStep RT-PCR kit. TCRdb redid the processing of the public reads, applying fastp at Q25 and MiXCR, and retained in-frame beta chains. CDR3 protein sequences are deduplicated, and each keeps its most common genes and DNA. This sample is represented by approximately 410,000 distinct CDR3 sequences; under 15% of them were singletons. Together, the top ten hold about 12% of the sample. Sequenced sample: blood. Every receptor here comes from a man aged 18-30 years with Graves' ophthalmopathy.

The gene calls are TRBV6-1 and TRBJ2-1; no definite D call. Trimming removed 5 bases at V and 0 bases at J, with 14 bases between. Per germline, CDR1 MNHNS and CDR2 SASEGT. The CDR3 covers 16 residues. The CDR3, as DNA: TGTGCCAGCAGTCCCCGGGCAGTGAGCTCCTACAATGAGCAGTTCTTC. It is translated as CASSPRAVSSYNEQFF.

With respect to this clonotype: A read error is possible here, since a much larger clone lies one base away. The chain has TRBV24-1 and TRBJ2-3; the D is unclear. From germline, CDR1 is KGHDR and CDR2 SFDVKD. CDR3 length: 13 residues. The V gene lost 3 bases and the J gene lost 8 bases, with 11 bases spanning the gap. In DNA, the CDR3 is TGTGCCACCAGTGATAGGGTAAGAGGTACGCAGTATTTT. This codes for CATSDRVRGTQYF.

In this sample, this clonotype turned up once. The CDR3, as DNA: TGTGCCAGCAGTGAATCCCTAGCGGGAGTAAATGAGCAGTTCTTC. It codes for CASSESLAGVNEQFF. The J gene is TRBJ2-1, the V gene TRBV12-3 or TRBV12-4; the match to TRBD2 covers 10 bases. There are 15 residues in the CDR3. J lost 7 bases, V lost 5 bases, and 8 bases had no gene match.

This clonotype was counted a few times. This rearrangement joins TRBV10-2 to TRBJ1-2, with D possibly matching TRBD1 (5 bases). There are 15 residues in the CDR3. Per germline, CDR1 WSHSY and CDR2 SAAADI. The ends were cut back, 6 bases at V and 7 bases at J, with 21 bases in the middle. The CDR3 here is CASSLRGDRGTGYTF. CDR3 nucleotide sequence: TGCGCCAGCAGCCTGCGGGGGGACCGGGGTACTGGCTACACCTTC.

This clonotype was counted at least ten times. V and J are TRBV11-2 and TRBJ1-1, with 7 nucleotides matching TRBD1. The CDR3 runs to 16 residues. Germline V gene lookup returns CDR1 SGHAT and CDR2 FQNNGV. V lost 3 bases, J lost 0 bases, and 7 bases stayed unmatched. For the CDR3, the DNA is TGTGCCAGCAGCTTCCCCCGACAGGGAATGAACACTGAAGCTTTCTTT. Protein product: CASSFPRQGMNTEAFF.

On this clonotype: Given a much more abundant clone one base away, this may be a read error. This chain connects TRBV5-1 to TRBJ2-7; 7 bases match TRBD2. The J call may be incorrect, as the DNA end agrees better with TRBJ2-1. CDR3 size: 14 residues. The germline V gene encodes CDR1 SGHRS and CDR2 YFSETQ. CDR3 in amino acids: CASTQGLRTYEQFF. For the CDR3, the DNA is TGCGCCAGCACCCAGGGACTACGTACCTACGAGCAGTTCTTC.

A note on this clonotype: This may stem from a read error, because a much larger clone lies one nucleotide away. DNA for the CDR3: TGTGCCAGCAGTTACCCTGGGACAGGGTATCAGCCCCAGCATTTT. Encoded protein: CASSYPGTGYQPQHF. This sequence joins TRBV6-9 and TRBJ1-5, with 9 bases identical to TRBD1. CDR3 length: 15 amino acids. V lost 3 bases and J lost 5; bases outside the gene matches: 5. CDR1 is MNHGY and CDR2 is SVAAGI in the germline V gene.

V is TRBV7-9 and J is TRBJ1-6, with D unclear. The CDR3 consists of 16 residues. Germline CDR1 is SEHNR and CDR2 is FQNEAQ (reference sequence). V lost 1 base to trimming and J lost 4 bases, with 11 bases between them. As DNA, the CDR3 is TGTGCCAGCAGCTTAGGTGGGAGCCCTTATAATTCACCCCTCCACTTT. Protein product: CASSLGGSPYNSPLHF.

This clonotype appeared a few times. V gene TRBV24-1 combines with J gene TRBJ2-7; a weak D match, TRBD1 (6 bases). Germline V gives CDR1 KGHDR, CDR2 SFDVKD. The V and J ends lost 1 base and 3 bases respectively, with 12 bases between them. The CDR3 runs 15 residues. CDR3 sequence: CATSDLETGGYEQYF. The CDR3 DNA follows: TGTGCCACCAGTGATTTAGAGACAGGAGGCTACGAGCAGTACTTC.

This chain links TRBV12-3 or TRBV12-4 with TRBJ2-1, with 8 bases lining up with TRBD2. V dropped 8 bases and J dropped 5; count of bases not matched to a gene: 11. This CDR3 spans 15 amino acids. As DNA, the CDR3 is TGTGCCAGCGGTAGCGGGGTAAGATCCCACAATGAGCAGTTCTTC. The encoded protein is CASGSGVRSHNEQFF.

With respect to this clonotype: At one end the junction does not follow the germline gene, possibly because of a read error. The V call is TRBV7-9, the J call TRBJ1-6, with 8 bases that match TRBD1. The germline gives CDR1 SEHNR, CDR2 FQNEAQ (reference sequence). There are 14 residues in the CDR3. CDR3 loop: CASSLGQGASPPHF. The CDR3, as DNA: TGTGCCAGCAGCCTTGGACAGGGCGCTTCACCCCCCCACTTT.

The sample holds a few counts of this clonotype. This chain uses TRBV3-1 with TRBJ2-2; 12 positions agree with TRBD1. V gave up 2 bases and J gave up 5 bases; unmatched junction bases: 6. Germline CDR1 is LGHDT and CDR2 is YNNKEL (reference sequence). This CDR3 spans 17 amino acids. The CDR3 region has the DNA TGTGCCAGCAGCCAAATTAAGGGACAGGGGGCAACCGGGGAGCTGTTTTTT. Protein sequence: CASSQIKGQGATGELFF.

This clonotype was detected ten times or more. The chain is built from TRBV7-9 and TRBJ2-1; a weak D match, TRBD1 (5 bases). The CDR3 is 12 residues long. Germline CDR1 SEHNR, CDR2 FQNEAQ (reference sequence). Trimming shortened V by 4 bases and J by 8 bases, and 9 bases separated the two germline ends. The CDR3 DNA reads TGTGCCAGCAGCTCAGGGTCTTATGAGCAGTTCTTC. This gives the protein CASSSGSYEQFF. Drawing the rest from reference TRBV7-9 and TRBJ2-1, the complete variable domain is DTGVSQNPRHKITKRGQNVTFRCDPISEHNRLYWYRQTLGQGPEFLTYFQNEAQLEKSRLLSDRFSAERPKGSFSTLEIQRTEQGDSAMYLCASSSGSYEQFFGPGTRLTVL.

Comment on this clonotype: A much larger clone sits a single nucleotide away, making a read error possible. The chain is built from TRBV13 and TRBJ2-5, with D perhaps matching TRBD1 or TRBD2 (5 bases each). The CDR3 totals 16 residues. The germline V gene encodes CDR1 PRHDT and CDR2 FYEKMQ (reference sequence). The CDR3 loop is CASSKVRGAPQEAQYF. The CDR3 region has the DNA TGTGCCAGCAGCAAGGTTCGGGGCGCCCCCCAAGAGGCCCAGTACTTC.

This clonotype has ten or more counts. The chain is built from TRBV7-8 and TRBJ2-5; D assignment may be TRBD1 or TRBD2 (5 bases each). The CDR3 consists of 14 residues. The ends were cut back, 5 bases at V and 0 bases at J, with 10 bases in the middle. Germline V lookup: CDR1 SGHVS, CDR2 FQNEAQ. The CDR3 loop reads CASSLGTDQETQYF. CDR3 sequence (DNA): TGTGCCAGCAGCCTGGGGACGGACCAAGAGACCCAGTACTTC.

This clonotype has only a few counts. The chain carries TRBV7-6 and TRBJ2-7; D is possibly TRBD2 (5 bases). Germline CDR1 SGHVS, CDR2 FNYEAQ. CDR3 length: 16 residues. V gave up 5 bases and J gave up 3 bases, with 20 bases separating them. The CDR3 DNA sequence: TGTGCCAGCAGCCCGGATCCGGGATCCTTTTACTACGAGCAGTACTTC. It is translated as CASSPDPGSFYYEQYF.

This clonotype was counted ten times or more. J is TRBJ2-3 and V is TRBV12-3 or TRBV12-4; D is unresolved. V was cut by 7 bases and J by 3 bases, with 8 bases left in between. CDR3 length: 12 residues. The CDR3 region is CASTLFTDTQYF. Written as DNA, the CDR3 is TGTGCCAGCACCCTTTTTACAGATACGCAGTATTTT.

This clonotype appeared many times. The chain recombines TRBV6-1 with TRBJ2-5, with D unresolved. CDR1 is MNHNS, CDR2 SASEGT, per germline. The CDR3 extends over 15 amino acids. Deletions cut 6 bases from V and 2 bases from J, with 16 bases between. CDR3 nucleotides: TGTGCCAGCAGCCCAACCTTGGCAGGACAAGAGACCCAGTACTTC. The encoded protein is CASSPTLAGQETQYF.

This clonotype was seen at least ten times. J is TRBJ1-5 and V is TRBV29-1; weak D call: TRBD1 (6 bases). This CDR3 is built from 13 residues. V was clipped by 7 bases and J by 3 bases, with 13 bases between them. In germline, CDR1 is SQVTM, CDR2 ANQGSEA. The CDR3 coding sequence is TGCAGCGCGGTGGACAGCCCCAATCAGCCCCAGCATTTT. This codes for CSAVDSPNQPQHF.

CDR3 region: CATSLEGLSYNEQFF. In DNA, the CDR3 is TGTGCCACCTCGCTCGAAGGCCTCTCCTACAATGAGCAGTTCTTC. This chain links TRBV24-1 with TRBJ2-1; D unresolved. V lost 9 bases and J 0 bases, leaving 14 bases between the germline ends. Germline V lookup: CDR1 KGHDR, CDR2 SFDVKD. CDR3 length equals 15 residues.

This clonotype was seen repeatedly, ten times or more. Sequence at one end of the junction differs from germline and may be a read error. Here the CDR3 reads CASSLWERERYDEQFF. The CDR3 DNA reads as TGTGCCAGCAGTTTATGGGAGCGGGAGCGCTACGATGAGCAGTTCTTC. The chain uses TRBV28 and TRBJ2-1, with 8 positions matching TRBD2. Germline CDR1 MDHEN, CDR2 SYDVKM. The CDR3 totals 16 residues.